The source of this T cell receptor (beta chain) is a study of Ad26.COV2.S vaccination and SARS-CoV-2 variants. Background on the study: The vaccine Ad26.COV2.S was put into the muscle once, or twice with 56 days between. Study-wide results and caveats: The placebo group had lower spike-specific TCR breadth than the vaccine recipients did.

The treatment here: around 19 received Ad26.COV2.S at low or high dose, single or two shots; roughly five received placebo; per-sample allocation not given. The investigators took samples on day 63 after the first vaccine or placebo injection. About this clone itself: Its target is not known.

This CDR3 is 15 amino acids long. Germline CDR1 reads ENHRY; CDR2 reads SYGVKD. V was shortened by 3 bases and J by 4 bases, with 15 bases between the two germline ends. The assay was immunoSEQ multiplex PCR, and TCRdb's table has in-frame clones only and misses some. The table records 500,000 or so clones, about 88% of them present only once. The genes are TRBV10-3 and TRBJ1-2, with a possible D match to TRBD1 (5 bases). The sequencing used peripheral blood, collected in a trial of Ad26.COV2.S vaccine versus placebo. This clonotype originated in a person between 18 and 60 years old who received the Ad26.COV2.S COVID-19 vaccine or a placebo. CDR3 in DNA: TGTGCCATCAGTGAAGATCCGGGGGGAAGCTATGGCTACACCTTC. It codes for CAISEDPGGSYGYTF.